Sequencing of this TCR beta chain was carried out in a study of T cell repertoires in cytomegalovirus infection. TCRdb processed the reads anew with MiXCR; each CDR3 protein has one entry. The sample contains about 740,000 distinct CDR3 sequences, about 40% of which appear only once. The CDR3 has 13 amino acids. The germline V gene has CDR1 SGHVS and CDR2 FQNEAQ. V shed 5 bases and J shed 1 base, with 8 bases lying between them. This clonotype appeared many times. This TCR was recovered from a human donor in good health (CMV status not recorded). Some clones in this sample may be carry-over from other donors' samples. The V gene is TRBV7-8, the J gene TRBJ1-1; D might be TRBD1 (5 bases). What was sequenced was PBMCs. CDR3 sequence (DNA): TGTGCCAGCAGCAAAGACAGGAACACTGAAGCTTTCTTT. Translated: CASSKDRNTEAFF.